A single sample is the source of the 13 T cell receptor beta chains below, sequenced in a study of blood T cell repertoires in COVID-19. Produced via immunoSEQ multiplex PCR; TCRdb's table is partial and in-frame only. In the table there are just under 60,000 clones, about 86% of which are singletons. Material: peripheral blood. The receptors were gathered from an elderly man with COVID-19, enrolled during active disease.

V usage is TRBV20-1 and J usage is TRBJ1-2, with TRBD1 as a possible D gene (5 bases). In germline, CDR1 is DFQATT, CDR2 SNEGSKA (reference sequence). This CDR3 spans 11 amino acids. The CDR3 DNA sequence: TGCGGAATTCTCGGGGGGAGTGGCTACACCTTC. This encodes CGILGGSGYTF.

This chain links TRBV7-9 with TRBJ1-4; 9 nucleotides line up with TRBD1. There are 16 residues in the CDR3. The ends lost 3 bases at V and 0 bases at J; junction bases unmatched: 2. Per germline, CDR1 SEHNR and CDR2 FQNEAQ (reference sequence). The CDR3 spells CASSFRTGATNEKLFF. The CDR3 DNA reads as TGTGCCAGCAGCTTTCGGACAGGGGCAACTAATGAAAAACTGTTTTTT.

The rearrangement joins TRBV24-1 to TRBJ2-5, with TRBD1 matching over 7 bases. Per the germline V gene, CDR1 is KGHDR and CDR2 is SFDVKD. Trimming cost V 3 bases and J 4 bases; bases outside gene matches: 1. CDR3 size: 13 residues. In DNA, the CDR3 is TGTGCCACCAGTGATCCAGGGGGAGAGACCCAGTACTTC. Protein product: CATSDPGGETQYF.

The chain has TRBV6-5 and TRBJ1-1; TRBD1 agrees at 7 bases. CDR3 length: 15 amino acids. V lost 5 bases, J lost 3 bases, and 9 bases stayed unmatched. The germline V gene has CDR1 MNHEY and CDR2 SVGAGI. The CDR3 sequence: CASSTGQTLHTEAFF. CDR3 DNA: TGTGCCAGCAGTACGGGACAGACCCTTCACACTGAAGCTTTCTTT.

The rearrangement links TRBV14 to TRBJ1-2, with TRBD1 matching over 11 bases. Germline loops: CDR1 SGHDN, CDR2 FVKESK. The CDR3 totals 15 residues. V lost 1 base, J lost 6 bases, and 4 bases stayed unmatched. CDR3: CASSQVRTGGHGYTF. Here the CDR3 DNA reads TGTGCCAGCAGCCAAGTGAGGACAGGGGGCCATGGCTACACCTTC.

The V and J genes are TRBV24-1 and TRBJ1-5; 7 positions agree with TRBD1. From germline, CDR1 is KGHDR and CDR2 SFDVKD. This CDR3 spans 15 amino acids. The V gene end was trimmed by 5 bases and the J gene end by 2 bases; junction bases not matched to a gene: 5. CDR3 in DNA: TGTGCCACCAGTGGTGCAGGGGGACGCAATCAGCCCCAGCATTTT. Residues: CATSGAGGRNQPQHF.

This chain uses TRBV7-2 with TRBJ1-1, with TRBD1 as a possible D gene (5 bases). This CDR3 is 19 amino acids long. Germline loops: CDR1 SGHTA, CDR2 FQGNSA. The ends were cut back, 5 bases at V and 1 base at J, with 26 bases in the middle. This chain's CDR3 is CASSRSPGGILKRNTEAFF. In nucleotides, the CDR3 is TGTGCCAGCAGCCGCTCCCCTGGGGGGATTCTAAAGCGGAACACTGAAGCTTTCTTT. Together with reference TRBV7-2 and TRBJ1-1, the CDR3 gives the full variable domain: GAGVSQSPSNKVTEKGKDVELRCDPISGHTALYWYRQSLGQGLEFLIYFQGNSAPDKSGLPSDRFSAERTGGSVSTLTIQRTQQEDSAVYLCASSRSPGGILKRNTEAFFGQGTRLTVV.

The chain is built from TRBV5-5 and TRBJ1-5; D gene uncertain. Trimming removed 2 bases from V and 3 bases from J, with 9 bases in between. The germline V gene has CDR1 SGHKS and CDR2 YYEKEE (reference sequence). There are 14 residues in the CDR3. This CDR3 is CASSFGPDNQPQHF. The CDR3, as DNA: TGTGCCAGCAGCTTTGGGCCGGACAATCAGCCCCAGCATTTT.

This sequence joins TRBV28 and TRBJ2-1, with a possible D match to TRBD2 (5 bases). V was shortened by 6 bases and J by 1 base, with 16 bases between the two germline ends. The length of the CDR3 is 16 residues. In germline, CDR1 is MDHEN, CDR2 SYDVKM. This chain's CDR3 is CASRPEGFWSYNEQFF. CDR3 nucleotides: TGTGCCAGCAGACCTGAGGGTTTTTGGTCCTACAATGAGCAGTTCTTC.

CDR3 amino acids: CASSYSTETAQETQYF. DNA of the CDR3: TGTGCCAGCAGTTACTCCACCGAGACAGCACAAGAGACCCAGTACTTC. V usage is TRBV6-5 and J usage is TRBJ2-5, with D perhaps TRBD1 (5 bases). This CDR3 is 16 amino acids long. CDR1 MNHEY and CDR2 SVGAGI come from the germline V gene. With 0 bases removed from V and 2 bases from J, the gap between germline ends came to 13 bases.

The rearrangement uses TRBV7-9 and TRBJ2-3, with D possibly TRBD2 on 6 matching bases. Trimming shortened V by 2 bases and J by 1 base, and 10 bases separated the two germline ends. Germline lookup yields CDR1 SEHNR and CDR2 FQNEAQ (reference sequence). There are 15 residues in the CDR3. In DNA form, the CDR3 reads TGTGCCAGCAGCTTATTATCTAGCGGCACAGATACGCAGTATTTT. Amino acid sequence: CASSLLSSGTDTQYF.

The chain is built from TRBV6-4 and TRBJ2-7, with a weak D call TRBD2 (5 bases). The CDR3 loop spans 11 amino acids. Trimming cost V 6 bases and J 9 bases, with 12 bases left between them. Germline CDR1 and CDR2: MRHNA and SNTAGT. CDR3 sequence: CASSDRGWQYV. The DNA for the CDR3 is TGTGCCAGCAGCGACCGCGGGTGGCAGTACGTC.

The chain has TRBV7-2 and TRBJ1-3; 10 bases match TRBD1. The V segment lost 4 bases and the J segment 2 bases; nucleotides outside the gene matches: 11. Germline lookup yields CDR1 SGHTA and CDR2 FQGNSA. This CDR3 spans 18 amino acids. The CDR3 loop is CASSSRTGGAVAGNTIYF. The CDR3, as DNA: TGTGCCAGCAGCTCCAGGACAGGGGGAGCAGTTGCTGGAAACACCATATATTTT.